These 13 T cell receptor beta chains were all obtained from the same sample, sequenced in a study of T-cell memory formation after mild COVID-19. TCRdb re-called the 5' RACE reads through MiXCR, storing one row per CDR3 protein. The data contain about 81,000 distinct CDR3 sequences, around a quarter of them singletons. The sample taken for sequencing was PBMCs or a T cell subset sorted from them (not recorded which). Receptors were obtained from a man aged 18 to 29 who had mild COVID-19 (a few samples of this study predate the infection). Cell type and time point are not known.

This clonotype was detected a few times. Here the CDR3 DNA reads TGCGCCAGCAGAGGGACAGGTCACTATGGCTACACCTTC. Its protein product is CASRGTGHYGYTF. The chain joins TRBV5-1 to TRBJ1-2, with TRBD1 matching over 8 bases. This CDR3 is built from 13 residues. CDR1 SGHRS and CDR2 YFSETQ come from the germline V gene. The V segment lost 5 bases and the J segment 3 bases; nucleotides outside the gene matches: 3.

The V gene is TRBV4-1, the J gene TRBJ1-6; D remains ambiguous. The V gene's germline CDR1 is MGHRA and CDR2 YSYEKL. With 3 bases removed from V and 6 bases from J, the gap between germline ends came to 15 bases. The CDR3 covers 16 residues. DNA of the CDR3: TGCGCCAGCAGCCATGGAGGCGATTTCGGTAATTCACCCCTCCACTTT. It yields the protein CASSHGGDFGNSPLHF.

This clonotype was counted only a few times. The rearrangement links TRBV6-2 or TRBV6-3 to TRBJ2-3; D not certain. V was trimmed by 5 bases and J by 6 bases, leaving 15 bases between them. CDR1 is MNHEY and CDR2 is SVGEGT in the germline V gene. The CDR3 covers 14 residues. CDR3 loop: CASSPEGWSDTQYF. CDR3 coding DNA: TGTGCCAGCAGTCCGGAAGGGTGGTCGGATACGCAGTATTTT.

The chain is built from TRBV4-1 and TRBJ1-1; perhaps TRBD1 as D (5 bases). The CDR3 has 15 amino acids. The germline gives CDR1 MGHRA, CDR2 YSYEKL. The germline V and J ends were trimmed by 4 bases and 0 bases, with 12 bases remaining between them. Here the CDR3 reads CASSPLGGLNTEAFF. The CDR3 DNA is TGCGCCAGCAGCCCCCTGGGGGGGTTGAACACTGAAGCTTTCTTT.

The chain has TRBV7-3 and TRBJ1-1; D is undetermined. The ends were cut back, 3 bases at V and 1 base at J, with 9 bases in the middle. Germline loops: CDR1 SGHTA, CDR2 FQGTGA. The CDR3 is 14 amino acids. The CDR3 is CASSFGPGNTEAFF. The CDR3 bases are TGTGCCAGCAGCTTCGGACCTGGGAACACTGAAGCTTTCTTT.

This clonotype occurred a few times. The DNA for the CDR3 is TGCAGTGCTAGAGATAAGAGAGCAACTAATGAAAAACTGTTTTTT. It codes for CSARDKRATNEKLFF. V gene TRBV20-1 combines with J gene TRBJ1-4; D gene ambiguous. The CDR3 totals 15 residues. The V end lost 0 bases, the J end lost 0 bases, and 8 bases lay between the germline ends. Germline V lookup: CDR1 DFQATT, CDR2 SNEGSKA (reference sequence).

CDR3 region: CASSRTGTVWEQYF. The CDR3 DNA reads as TGCGCCAGCAGCCGGACCGGGACAGTTTGGGAGCAGTACTTC. This chain joins TRBV5-1 and TRBJ2-7, with 7 bases lining up with TRBD1. This CDR3 has 14 residues. V was pared by 4 bases and J by 7 bases, with 11 bases of the junction left unmatched. Germline V lookup: CDR1 SGHRS, CDR2 YFSETQ.

The chain is built from TRBV2 and TRBJ2-7, with 7 bases identical to TRBD1. CDR3 size: 14 residues. V shed 10 bases, J shed 2 bases, and the junction held 11 bases outside the gene matches. Germline CDR1 and CDR2: SNHLY and FYNNEI. The DNA of the CDR3 is TGTGCCACCCGCCCGACAGGGAATCCCTACGAGCAGTACTTC. Amino acids: CATRPTGNPYEQYF.

The rearrangement links TRBV7-6 to TRBJ1-6, with no clear D. Trimming pared 5 bases from V and 8 bases from J, leaving 13 bases between. The germline gives CDR1 SGHVS, CDR2 FNYEAQ. The CDR3 consists of 14 residues. CDR3 DNA sequence: TGTGCCAGCAGCCCGCGTGGGTGGGATTCACCCCTCCACTTT. Translating it yields CASSPRGWDSPLHF.

The gene calls are TRBV7-9 and TRBJ2-7; 10 bases fit TRBD1. The CDR3 extends over 18 amino acids. V shed 3 bases, J shed 2 bases, and the junction held 13 bases outside the gene matches. Germline assignment: CDR1 SEHNR and CDR2 FQNEAQ (reference sequence). In DNA, the CDR3 is TGTGCCAGCAGCTTCCTGGCTGGGACAGGGGCGCCCACCTACGAGCAGTACTTC. Amino acid sequence: CASSFLAGTGAPTYEQYF.

The chain employs TRBV28 and TRBJ2-7, with a weak D call TRBD2 (6 bases). The V end was cut by 3 bases, the J end by 0 bases, with 9 bases between. The CDR3 has 14 amino acids. Germline V lookup: CDR1 MDHEN, CDR2 SYDVKM. The CDR3 is CASSFGRDSYEQYV. For the CDR3, the DNA is TGTGCCAGCAGTTTCGGGCGGGACTCCTACGAGCAGTACGTC.

This clonotype was seen only a few times. The J gene is TRBJ2-7, the V gene TRBV6-2 or TRBV6-3; D unresolved. The germline V gene has CDR1 MNHEY and CDR2 SVGEGT. This CDR3 region has 13 residues. Deletions cut 0 bases from V and 7 bases from J, with 10 bases between. This chain's CDR3 is CASSYSYSGEQYV. The CDR3 DNA reads TGTGCCAGCAGTTACTCGTACAGTGGAGAGCAGTACGTC.

In its sample, this clonotype was seen a few times. J is TRBJ2-7 and V is TRBV12-3 or TRBV12-4, with D perhaps TRBD2 (6 bases). CDR3 length: 13 residues. The V end was cut by 6 bases, the J end by 3 bases, with 12 bases between. In DNA form, the CDR3 reads TGTGCCAGCAGCCTGGGACTGATCTACGAGCAGTACTTC. As protein: CASSLGLIYEQYF.